The following is a T cell receptor beta chain sequence with its context. The source of the sample is a study of blood T cells in healthy people across ages. V lost 5 bases and J lost 3, with 16 bases in between. The germline V gene encodes CDR1 SGHTA and CDR2 FQGTGA. The CDR3 runs to 15 residues. The use of a sample-barcoded 5' primer and a J-beta primer mix characterized a second PCR of 7 to 11 cycles. TCRdb recomputed calls from the 5' RACE reads with MiXCR, one row per CDR3 protein. This sample yields fewer than 2,000,000 distinct CDR3 sequences, of which 30% to 40% are seen a single time; around 11% belongs to the top ten.

The sequence was collected from a woman aged 30 to 39 in good health. The rearrangement joins TRBV7-3 to TRBJ1-1; tentatively, D is TRBD1 (5 bases). Material: blood. Written as DNA, the CDR3 is TGTGCCAGCAGCCCGAGGGACCCTGGGGACACTGAAGCTTTCTTT. As protein: CASSPRDPGDTEAFF.